A selection of T cell receptor beta chains follows, all from one sample in a study of early T cells in non-severe SARS-CoV-2 infection. TCRdb reanalysed the 5' RACE reads using MiXCR and keeps one entry per CDR3 protein. The sample contains some 110,000 distinct CDR3 sequences, around 14% of which appear only once. The source material was whole blood. All receptors derive from an adult who was a healthcare worker with PCR-confirmed SARS-CoV-2 infection or an uninfected control (not recorded which). The CDR3 runs from the conserved cysteine through the conserved F or W. Fields, in order: V gene, CDR3 protein.

V gene: TRBV2; CDR3 protein: CAVTRGGGTDTQYF
V gene: TRBV20-1; CDR3 protein: CSARDNAGHGYTF
V gene: TRBV12-3/TRBV12-4; CDR3 protein: CASRPSSGETQYF
V gene: TRBV5-1; CDR3 protein: CASSLVPNTEAFF
V gene: TRBV5-1; CDR3 protein: CASSQQQGRGYTF
V gene: TRBV18; CDR3 protein: CASSPPSVNTEAFF
V gene: TRBV2; CDR3 protein: CASSSRLNTEAFF
V gene: TRBV7-9; CDR3 protein: CASGLGRTSSYEQYF
V gene: TRBV20-1; CDR3 protein: CSAGTSGGANRWFF
V gene: TRBV12-3/TRBV12-4; CDR3 protein: CASRTLASGELFF
V gene: TRBV11-2; CDR3 protein: CASSLWQGTVNTIYF
V gene: TRBV30; CDR3 protein: CAWSGLGGYTF
V gene: TRBV29-1; CDR3 protein: CSVEDRGASRDEQFF
V gene: TRBV6-1; CDR3 protein: CATTEETQYF
V gene: TRBV18; CDR3 protein: CASSLGPSSGNTIYF
V gene: TRBV7-3; CDR3 protein: CASSRQGWGTDTQYF
V gene: TRBV20-1; CDR3 protein: CSARRDHGQYF
V gene: TRBV7-2; CDR3 protein: CASSLTLASDEQYF
V gene: TRBV7-8; CDR3 protein: CASSSRAQGARNSPLHF
V gene: TRBV12-3/TRBV12-4; CDR3 protein: CASSPGQGRSPLHF
V gene: TRBV12-3/TRBV12-4; CDR3 protein: CASSSRGGETQYF
V gene: TRBV7-6; CDR3 protein: CASSSRDAGWQYF
V gene: TRBV30; CDR3 protein: CAWSRQRGLTNEKLFF
V gene: TRBV18; CDR3 protein: CASSLDREAYGYTF
V gene: TRBV23-1; CDR3 protein: CASSRQGQSSQPQHF
V gene: TRBV30; CDR3 protein: CAGRGNNEQFF
V gene: TRBV21-1; CDR3 protein: CASSKFTGGYNQPQHF
V gene: TRBV2; CDR3 protein: CASSERAGANVLTF
V gene: TRBV7-2; CDR3 protein: CASSLGLRSNYGYTF
V gene: TRBV5-4; CDR3 protein: CASSSKESPTGELFF
V gene: TRBV6-1; CDR3 protein: CASSVVGGLHF
V gene: TRBV30; CDR3 protein: CAWSAAAYGYTF
V gene: TRBV4-1; CDR3 protein: CASSQGQGAGRDTQYF
V gene: TRBV20-1; CDR3 protein: CSAPISGGSYNEQFF
V gene: TRBV6-6; CDR3 protein: CGSSVGQGEVDTQYF
V gene: TRBV19; CDR3 protein: CASSMRGRGRGQPQHF
V gene: TRBV24-1; CDR3 protein: CATSDSGLAGGWNEQFF
V gene: TRBV2; CDR3 protein: CASSRDRGRINEQFF
V gene: TRBV21-1; CDR3 protein: CASSPGFKGTNEKLFF
V gene: TRBV18; CDR3 protein: CASSPLRSTDTQYF
V gene: TRBV29-1; CDR3 protein: CSVDWAMNTEAFF
V gene: TRBV20-1; CDR3 protein: CSASWASGGHNEQFF
V gene: TRBV30; CDR3 protein: CAWSDGAQYF
V gene: TRBV29-1; CDR3 protein: CSVDNRGPTDTQYF
V gene: TRBV10-3; CDR3 protein: CAISGTGTSKSGANVLTF
V gene: TRBV2; CDR3 protein: CASRVSGTGQETQYF
V gene: TRBV3-1; CDR3 protein: CASSQDNGKAEAFF
V gene: TRBV7-9; CDR3 protein: CASSLEAGVTDTQYF
V gene: TRBV18; CDR3 protein: CASSLGGADGNQPQHF
V gene: TRBV7-2; CDR3 protein: CASSSTPGPRGNEQFF
V gene: TRBV30; CDR3 protein: CAWRSRLNTGELFF
V gene: TRBV7-2; CDR3 protein: CASSAGSWETQYF
V gene: TRBV20-1; CDR3 protein: CSPTNTDTQYF
V gene: TRBV5-1; CDR3 protein: CASSLSTSADTQYF
V gene: TRBV4-1; CDR3 protein: CASSQGWDPKETQYF
V gene: TRBV7-9; CDR3 protein: CASSSQPPGPPPGNTIYF
V gene: TRBV12-3/TRBV12-4; CDR3 protein: CASRDFDEQFF